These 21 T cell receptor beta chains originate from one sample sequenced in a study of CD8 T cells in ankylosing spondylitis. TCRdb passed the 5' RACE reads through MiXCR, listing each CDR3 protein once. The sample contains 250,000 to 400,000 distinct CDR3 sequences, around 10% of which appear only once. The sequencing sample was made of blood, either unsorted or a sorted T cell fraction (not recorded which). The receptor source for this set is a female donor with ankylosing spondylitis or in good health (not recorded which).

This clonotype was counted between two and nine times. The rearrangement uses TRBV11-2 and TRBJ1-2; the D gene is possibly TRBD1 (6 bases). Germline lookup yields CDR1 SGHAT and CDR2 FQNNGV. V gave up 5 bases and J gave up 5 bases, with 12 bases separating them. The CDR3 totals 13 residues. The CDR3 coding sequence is TGTGCCAGCAGCCCCTCGGGGGCGTATGGCTACACCTTC. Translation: CASSPSGAYGYTF.

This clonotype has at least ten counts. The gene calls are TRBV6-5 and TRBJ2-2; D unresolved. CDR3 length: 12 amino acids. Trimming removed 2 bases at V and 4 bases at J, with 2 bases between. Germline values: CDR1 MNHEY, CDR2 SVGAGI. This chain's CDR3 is CASSYATGELFF. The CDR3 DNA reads TGTGCCAGCAGTTACGCCACCGGGGAGCTGTTTTTT.

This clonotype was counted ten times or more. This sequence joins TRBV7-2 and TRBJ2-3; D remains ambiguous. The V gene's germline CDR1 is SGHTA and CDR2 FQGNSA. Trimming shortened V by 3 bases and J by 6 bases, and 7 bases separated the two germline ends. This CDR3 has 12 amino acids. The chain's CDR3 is CASSFFIDTQYF. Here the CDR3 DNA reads TGTGCCAGCAGCTTTTTCATCGATACGCAGTATTTT.

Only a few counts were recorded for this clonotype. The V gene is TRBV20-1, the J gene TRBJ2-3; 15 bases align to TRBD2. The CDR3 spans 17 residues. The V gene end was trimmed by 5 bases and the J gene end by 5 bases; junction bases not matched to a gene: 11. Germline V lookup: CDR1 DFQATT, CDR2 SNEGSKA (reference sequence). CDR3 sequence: CSAPPPTGLAGGDTQYF. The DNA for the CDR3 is TGCAGTGCTCCCCCACCCACGGGACTAGCGGGAGGAGATACGCAGTATTTT.

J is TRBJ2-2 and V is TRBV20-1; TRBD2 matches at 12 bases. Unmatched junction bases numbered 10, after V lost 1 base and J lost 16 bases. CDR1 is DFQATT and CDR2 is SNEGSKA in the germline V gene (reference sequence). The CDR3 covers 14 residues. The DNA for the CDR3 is TGCAGTGCTAGAGTCGAGACTAGCGGGGGTTCGGGGTTTTTT. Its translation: CSARVETSGGSGFF.

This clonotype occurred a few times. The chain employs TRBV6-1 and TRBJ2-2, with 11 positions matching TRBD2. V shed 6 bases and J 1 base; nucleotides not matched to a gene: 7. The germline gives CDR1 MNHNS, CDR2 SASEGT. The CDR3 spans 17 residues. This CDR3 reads CASRRGLAEMNTGELFF. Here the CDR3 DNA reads TGTGCCAGCAGACGGGGACTAGCGGAAATGAACACCGGGGAGCTGTTTTTT.

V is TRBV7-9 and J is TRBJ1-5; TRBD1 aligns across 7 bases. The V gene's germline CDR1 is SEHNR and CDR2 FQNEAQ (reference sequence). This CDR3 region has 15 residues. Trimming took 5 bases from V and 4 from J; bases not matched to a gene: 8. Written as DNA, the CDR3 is TGTGCCAGCAGCATTGGCGGGACAGATAATCAGCCCCAGCATTTT. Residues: CASSIGGTDNQPQHF. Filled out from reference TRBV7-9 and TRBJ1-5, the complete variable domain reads DTGVSQNPRHKITKRGQNVTFRCDPISEHNRLYWYRQTLGQGPEFLTYFQNEAQLEKSRLLSDRFSAERPKGSFSTLEIQRTEQGDSAMYLCASSIGGTDNQPQHFGDGTRLSIL.

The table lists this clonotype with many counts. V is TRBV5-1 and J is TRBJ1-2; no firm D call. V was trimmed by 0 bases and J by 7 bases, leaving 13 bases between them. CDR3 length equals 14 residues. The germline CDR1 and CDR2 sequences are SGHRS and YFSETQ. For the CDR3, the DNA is TGCGCCAGCAGCTTGGTGGGGTTCGGCGGTGGCTACACCTTC. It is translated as CASSLVGFGGGYTF.

The CDR3 spells CASSVPTGGGSYNSPLHF. The CDR3 coding sequence is TGTGCCAGCAGTGTCCCGACAGGGGGCGGTAGCTATAATTCACCCCTCCACTTT. The chain uses TRBV28 and TRBJ1-6; 10 bases map to TRBD1. CDR3 length equals 18 residues. The junction had 10 bases not matched to a gene; V was cut back by 5 bases and J by 3 bases. Germline assignment: CDR1 MDHEN and CDR2 SYDVKM. Supplemented by reference TRBV28 and TRBJ1-6, the full variable domain reads DVKVTQSSRYLVKRTGEKVFLECVQDMDHENMFWYRQDPGLGLRLIYFSYDVKMKEKGDIPEGYSVSREKKERFSLILESASTNQTSMYLCASSVPTGGGSYNSPLHFGNGTRLTVT.

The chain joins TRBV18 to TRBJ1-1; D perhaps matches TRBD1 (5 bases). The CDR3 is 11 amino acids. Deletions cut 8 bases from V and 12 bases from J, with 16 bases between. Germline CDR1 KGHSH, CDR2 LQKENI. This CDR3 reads CASPRAGTTFF. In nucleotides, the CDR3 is TGTGCCAGCCCTAGGGCAGGGACGACTTTCTTT. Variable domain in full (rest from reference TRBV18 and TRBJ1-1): NAGVMQNPRHLVRRRGQEARLRCSPMKGHSHVYWYRQLPEEGLKFMVYLQKENIIDESGMPKERFSAEFPKEGPSILRIQQVVRGDSAAYFCASPRAGTTFFGQGTRLTVV.

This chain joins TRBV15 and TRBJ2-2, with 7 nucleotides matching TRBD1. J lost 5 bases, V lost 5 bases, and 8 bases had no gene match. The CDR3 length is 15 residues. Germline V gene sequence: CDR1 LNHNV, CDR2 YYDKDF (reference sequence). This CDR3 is CATSREQGLTGELFF. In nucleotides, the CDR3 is TGTGCCACCAGCCGGGAACAGGGGTTGACCGGGGAGCTGTTTTTT.

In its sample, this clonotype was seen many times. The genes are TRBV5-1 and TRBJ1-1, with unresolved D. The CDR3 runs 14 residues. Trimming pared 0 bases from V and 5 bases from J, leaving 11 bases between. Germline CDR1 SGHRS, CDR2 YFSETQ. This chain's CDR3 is CASSLEHRGTEAFF. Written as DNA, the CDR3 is TGCGCCAGCAGCTTGGAGCACCGAGGGACTGAAGCTTTCTTT.

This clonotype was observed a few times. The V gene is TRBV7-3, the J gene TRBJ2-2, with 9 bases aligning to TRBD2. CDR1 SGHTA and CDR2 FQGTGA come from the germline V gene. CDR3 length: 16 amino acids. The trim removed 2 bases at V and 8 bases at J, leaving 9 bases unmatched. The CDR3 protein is CASSLLTAGGSGELFF. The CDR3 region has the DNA TGTGCCAGCAGCTTACTCACAGCGGGGGGCAGTGGGGAGCTGTTTTTT.

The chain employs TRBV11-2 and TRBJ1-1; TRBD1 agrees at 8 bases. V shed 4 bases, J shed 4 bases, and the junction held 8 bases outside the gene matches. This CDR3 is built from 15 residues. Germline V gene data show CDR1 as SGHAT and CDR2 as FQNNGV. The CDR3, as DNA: TGTGCCAGCAGCTCAACAGGGGGGCAGGGCACTGAAGCTTTCTTT. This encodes CASSSTGGQGTEAFF.

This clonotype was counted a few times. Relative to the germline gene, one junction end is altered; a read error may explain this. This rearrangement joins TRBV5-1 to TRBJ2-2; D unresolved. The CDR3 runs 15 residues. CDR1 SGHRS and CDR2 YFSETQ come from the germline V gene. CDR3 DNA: TGCGCCAGCAGCCGCCTGACTGGGAACCCCGGGGAGCTGTTTTTT. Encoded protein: CASSRLTGNPGELFF.

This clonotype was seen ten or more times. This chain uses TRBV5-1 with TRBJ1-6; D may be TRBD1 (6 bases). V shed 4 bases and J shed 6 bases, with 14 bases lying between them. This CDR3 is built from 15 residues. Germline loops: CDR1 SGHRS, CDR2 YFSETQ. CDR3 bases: TGCGCCAGCAGCCCCTCGGACAGAGTTAATTCACCCCTCCACTTT. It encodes CASSPSDRVNSPLHF.

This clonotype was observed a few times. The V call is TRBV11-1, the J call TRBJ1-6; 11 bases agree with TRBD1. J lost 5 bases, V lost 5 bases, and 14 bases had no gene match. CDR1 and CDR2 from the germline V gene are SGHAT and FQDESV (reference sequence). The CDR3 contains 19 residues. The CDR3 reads CASSSSPRDRGFNNSPLHF. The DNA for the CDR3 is TGTGCCAGCAGCAGCAGCCCCCGGGACAGGGGGTTCAATAATTCACCCCTCCACTTT. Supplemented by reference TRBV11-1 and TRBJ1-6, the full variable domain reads EAEVAQSPRYKITEKSQAVAFWCDPISGHATLYWYRQILGQGPELLVQFQDESVVDDSQLPKDRFSAERLKGVDSTLKIQPAELGDSAMYLCASSSSPRDRGFNNSPLHFGNGTRLTVT.

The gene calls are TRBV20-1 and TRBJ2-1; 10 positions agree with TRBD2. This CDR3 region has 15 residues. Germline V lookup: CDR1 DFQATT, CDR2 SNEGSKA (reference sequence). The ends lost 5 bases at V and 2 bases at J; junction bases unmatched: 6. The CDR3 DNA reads TGCAGTGCTTTGGCCACTAGCGGGGCCTACAATGAGCAGTTCTTC. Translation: CSALATSGAYNEQFF.

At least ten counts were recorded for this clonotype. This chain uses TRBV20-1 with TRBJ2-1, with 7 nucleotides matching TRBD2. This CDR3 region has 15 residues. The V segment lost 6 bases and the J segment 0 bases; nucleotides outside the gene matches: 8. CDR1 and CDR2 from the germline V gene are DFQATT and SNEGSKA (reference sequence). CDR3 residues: CSARASGTSYNEQFF. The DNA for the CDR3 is TGCAGTGCCAGGGCTAGCGGTACCTCCTACAATGAGCAGTTCTTC.

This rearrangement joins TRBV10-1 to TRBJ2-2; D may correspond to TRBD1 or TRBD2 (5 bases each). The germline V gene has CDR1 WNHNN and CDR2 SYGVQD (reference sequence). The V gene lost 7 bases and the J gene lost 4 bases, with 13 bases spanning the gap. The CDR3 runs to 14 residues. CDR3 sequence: CASTGGSSTGELFF. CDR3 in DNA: TGCGCCAGCACTGGGGGTTCTTCCACCGGGGAGCTGTTTTTT.

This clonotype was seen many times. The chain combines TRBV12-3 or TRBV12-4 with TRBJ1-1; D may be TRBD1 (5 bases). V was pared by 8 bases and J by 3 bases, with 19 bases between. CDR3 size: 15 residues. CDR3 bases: TGTGCCAGCGAGGGACCGTACCTAGGGGACACTGAAGCTTTCTTT. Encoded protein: CASEGPYLGDTEAFF.